At least ten counts were recorded for the clone carrying this T cell receptor beta chain. Its antigen is unidentified. This entry belongs to a study of response to subunit inactivated influenza vaccine. Study-wide results and caveats: Researchers suggested that each seasonal influenza vaccination recruits few new T cells.

One entry per CDR3 protein results from TCRdb running MiXCR on the RT-PCR reads. Of fewer than 600,000 distinct CDR3 sequences listed, around 7.9% are singletons. This material consisted of PBMCs from blood, taken about 23 months after vaccination. The TCR was taken from a man between 50 and 75 years old who received an inactivated influenza vaccine.

Here the CDR3 reads CASSPWAGSNSPLHF. The DNA of the CDR3 is TGTGCCAGCAGCCCGTGGGCAGGGAGTAATTCACCCCTCCACTTT. The rearrangement joins TRBV7-2 to TRBJ1-6; possibly TRBD1 for D (5 bases). Trimming left V 5 bases short and J 6 bases short, with 14 bases between. Germline V CDR1 and CDR2: SGHTA, FQGNSA. There are 15 residues in the CDR3.